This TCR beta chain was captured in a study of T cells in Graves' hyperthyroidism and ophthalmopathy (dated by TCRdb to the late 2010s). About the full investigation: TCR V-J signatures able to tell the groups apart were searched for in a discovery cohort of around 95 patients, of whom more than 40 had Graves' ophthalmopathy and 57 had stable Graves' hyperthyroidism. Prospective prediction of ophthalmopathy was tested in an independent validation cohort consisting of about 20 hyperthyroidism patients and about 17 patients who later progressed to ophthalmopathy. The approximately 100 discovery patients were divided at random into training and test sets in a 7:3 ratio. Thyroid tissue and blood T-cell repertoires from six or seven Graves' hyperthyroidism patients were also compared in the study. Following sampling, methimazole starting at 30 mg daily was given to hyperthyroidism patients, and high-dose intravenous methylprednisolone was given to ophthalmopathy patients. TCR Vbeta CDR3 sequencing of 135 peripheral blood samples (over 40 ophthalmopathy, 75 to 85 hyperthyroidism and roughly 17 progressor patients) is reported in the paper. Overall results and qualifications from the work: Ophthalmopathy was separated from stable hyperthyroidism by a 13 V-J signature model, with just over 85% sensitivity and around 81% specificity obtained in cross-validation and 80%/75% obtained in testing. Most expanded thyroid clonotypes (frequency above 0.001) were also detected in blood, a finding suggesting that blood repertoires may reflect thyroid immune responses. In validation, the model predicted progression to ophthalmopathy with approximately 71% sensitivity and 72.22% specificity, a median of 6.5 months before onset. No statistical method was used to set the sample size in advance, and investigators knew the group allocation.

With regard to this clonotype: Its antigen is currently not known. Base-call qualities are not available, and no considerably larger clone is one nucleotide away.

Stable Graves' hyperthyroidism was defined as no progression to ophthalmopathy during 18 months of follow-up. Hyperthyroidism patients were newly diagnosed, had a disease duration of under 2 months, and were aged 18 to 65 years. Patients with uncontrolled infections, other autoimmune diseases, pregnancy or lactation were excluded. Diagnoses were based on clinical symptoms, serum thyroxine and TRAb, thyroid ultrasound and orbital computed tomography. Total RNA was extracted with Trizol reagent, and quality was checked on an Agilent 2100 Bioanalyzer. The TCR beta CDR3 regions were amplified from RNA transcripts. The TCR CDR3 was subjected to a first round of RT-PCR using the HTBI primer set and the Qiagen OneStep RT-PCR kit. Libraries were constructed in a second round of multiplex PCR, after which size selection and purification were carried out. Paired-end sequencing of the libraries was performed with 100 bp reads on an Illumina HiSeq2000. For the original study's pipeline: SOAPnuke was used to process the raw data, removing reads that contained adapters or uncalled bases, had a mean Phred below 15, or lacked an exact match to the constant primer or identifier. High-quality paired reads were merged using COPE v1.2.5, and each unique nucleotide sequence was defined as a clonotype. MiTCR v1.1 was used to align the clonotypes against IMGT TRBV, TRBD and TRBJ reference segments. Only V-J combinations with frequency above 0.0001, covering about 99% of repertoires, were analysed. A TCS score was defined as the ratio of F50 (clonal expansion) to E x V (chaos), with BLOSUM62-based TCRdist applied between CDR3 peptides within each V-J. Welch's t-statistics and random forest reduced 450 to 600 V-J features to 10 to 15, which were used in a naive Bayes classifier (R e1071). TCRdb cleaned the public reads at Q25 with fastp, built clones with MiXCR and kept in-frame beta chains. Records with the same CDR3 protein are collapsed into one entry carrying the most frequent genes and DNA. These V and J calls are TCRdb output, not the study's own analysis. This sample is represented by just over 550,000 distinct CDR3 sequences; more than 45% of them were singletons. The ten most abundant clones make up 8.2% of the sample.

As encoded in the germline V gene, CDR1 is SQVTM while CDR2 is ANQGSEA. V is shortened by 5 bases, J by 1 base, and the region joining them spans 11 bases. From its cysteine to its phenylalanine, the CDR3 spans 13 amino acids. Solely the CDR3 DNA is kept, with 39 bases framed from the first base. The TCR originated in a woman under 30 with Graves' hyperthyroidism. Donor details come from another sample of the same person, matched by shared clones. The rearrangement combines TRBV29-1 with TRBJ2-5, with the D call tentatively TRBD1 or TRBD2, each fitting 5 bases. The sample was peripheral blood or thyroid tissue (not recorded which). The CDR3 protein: CSVLKGPQETQYF. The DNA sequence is TGCAGCGTTCTTAAGGGACCCCAAGAGACCCAGTACTTC.